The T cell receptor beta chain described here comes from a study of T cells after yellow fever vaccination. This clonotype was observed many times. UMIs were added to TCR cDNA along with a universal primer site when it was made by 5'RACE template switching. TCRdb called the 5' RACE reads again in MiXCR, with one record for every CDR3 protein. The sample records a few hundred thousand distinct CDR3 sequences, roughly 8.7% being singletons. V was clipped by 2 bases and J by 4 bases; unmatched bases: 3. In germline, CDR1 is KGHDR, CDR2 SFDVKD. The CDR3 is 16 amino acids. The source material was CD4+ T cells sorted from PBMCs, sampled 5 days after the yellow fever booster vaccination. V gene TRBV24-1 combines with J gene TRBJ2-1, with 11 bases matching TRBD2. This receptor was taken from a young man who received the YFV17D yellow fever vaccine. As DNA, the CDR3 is TGTGCCACCAGTGATTCCGGGACTAGCGGATACAATGAGCAGTTCTTC. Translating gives CATSDSGTSGYNEQFF.